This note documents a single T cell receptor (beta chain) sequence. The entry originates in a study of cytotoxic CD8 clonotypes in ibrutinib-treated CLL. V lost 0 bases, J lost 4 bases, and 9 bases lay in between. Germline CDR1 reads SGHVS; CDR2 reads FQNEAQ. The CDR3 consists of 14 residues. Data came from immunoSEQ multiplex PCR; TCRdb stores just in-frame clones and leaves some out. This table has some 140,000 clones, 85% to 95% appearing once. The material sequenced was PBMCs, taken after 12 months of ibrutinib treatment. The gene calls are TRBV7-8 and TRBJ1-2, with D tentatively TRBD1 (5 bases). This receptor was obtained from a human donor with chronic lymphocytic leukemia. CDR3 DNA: TGTGCCAGCAGCTTAGCGCAGGGCAGCTATGGCTACACCTTC. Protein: CASSLAQGSYGYTF. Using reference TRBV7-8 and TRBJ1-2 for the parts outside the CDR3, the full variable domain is GAGVSQSPRYKVAKRGQDVALRCDPISGHVSLFWYQQALGQGPEFLTYFQNEAQLDKSGLPSDRFFAERPEGSVSTLKIQRTQQEDSAVYLCASSLAQGSYGYTFGSGTRLTVV.